A single sample is the source of the 13 T cell receptor beta chains below, sequenced in a study of blood T cell repertoires in COVID-19. Using immunoSEQ multiplex PCR, the repertoire was profiled, and TCRdb retains in-frame clones only, with some absent. The sample holds approximately 180,000 clones, approximately 87% seen once. The sample comprised peripheral blood. The receptors come from a man aged 40-55 years with active or convalescent COVID-19.

V and J are TRBV27 and TRBJ2-7, with 11 bases that match TRBD1. J lost 7 bases, V lost 6 bases, and 11 bases had no gene match. CDR1 MNHEY and CDR2 SMNVEV come from the germline V gene (reference sequence). The CDR3 is made up of 15 amino acids. This CDR3 is CASRPPPGQGVEQYF. The CDR3 nucleotides read TGTGCCAGCAGACCCCCTCCGGGACAGGGGGTTGAGCAGTACTTC.

The rearrangement links TRBV6-2 or TRBV6-3 to TRBJ1-5; a possible D gene is TRBD1 (6 bases). This CDR3 is 15 amino acids long. Germline CDR1 and CDR2: MNHEY and SVGEGT. Trimming left V 2 bases short and J 5 bases short, with 13 bases between. CDR3 DNA sequence: TGTGCCAGCAGTTACACACAGGGTGGGGATCAGCCCCAGCATTTT. Protein product: CASSYTQGGDQPQHF.

The chain uses TRBV2 and TRBJ2-5; 8 nucleotides agree with TRBD1. J lost 5 bases, V lost 11 bases, and 13 bases had no gene match. The CDR3 has 14 residues. The V gene's germline CDR1 is SNHLY and CDR2 FYNNEI. The CDR3, as DNA: TGTGCCGGTAGGGACAGGCCGCGCACGGAGACCCAGTACTTC. The encoded protein is CAGRDRPRTETQYF.

The rearrangement joins TRBV10-3 to TRBJ2-1; maybe TRBD2 (6 bases). Per the germline V gene, CDR1 is ENHRY and CDR2 is SYGVKD. The V end lost 10 bases, the J end lost 4 bases, and 17 bases lay between the germline ends. This CDR3 has 14 amino acids. CDR3 coding DNA: TGTGCCACCAAGGGGACCGGGAGTTACAATGAGCAGTTCTTC. It translates to CATKGTGSYNEQFF.

The gene calls are TRBV20-1 and TRBJ1-6, with 8 bases that match TRBD1. The CDR3 is made up of 13 amino acids. The V gene end was trimmed by 3 bases and the J gene end by 7 bases; junction bases not matched to a gene: 2. Germline CDR1 DFQATT, CDR2 SNEGSKA (reference sequence). The CDR3: CSASQGANSPLHF. The CDR3 bases are TGCAGTGCTAGTCAGGGGGCGAATTCACCCCTCCACTTT.

The chain uses TRBV7-2 and TRBJ2-7; possibly TRBD2 for D (5 bases). Germline assignment: CDR1 SGHTA and CDR2 FQGNSA. Deletions cut 3 bases from V and 2 bases from J, with 5 bases between. CDR3 size: 12 residues. Here the CDR3 DNA reads TGTGCCAGCAGCTTCGGGACCTACGAGCAGTACTTC. Residues: CASSFGTYEQYF.

The chain couples TRBV21-1 to TRBJ1-5; the table gives TRBD1 as D, unverified against the DNA. TRBV21-1 is designated a pseudogene. The CDR3 runs 15 residues. This chain's CDR3 is CASSKGRGGRQPQHF. CDR3 DNA: TGTGCCAGCAGCAAAGGCCGAGGGGGCCGGCAGCCCCAGCATTTT.

This clone was counted only a few times. This chain joins TRBV18 and TRBJ1-5, with 9 bases matching TRBD1. Per germline, CDR1 KGHSH and CDR2 LQKENI. The CDR3 runs to 16 residues. V trimming: 6 bases; J trimming: 3 bases; junction bases outside the gene matches: 9. DNA of the CDR3: TGTGCCAGCTCCCCTAATGGACAGGGGAACAATCAGCCCCAGCATTTT. Its translation: CASSPNGQGNNQPQHF. Complete variable domain (other parts from reference TRBV18 and TRBJ1-5): NAGVMQNPRHLVRRRGQEARLRCSPMKGHSHVYWYRQLPEEGLKFMVYLQKENIIDESGMPKERFSAEFPKEGPSILRIQQVVRGDSAAYFCASSPNGQGNNQPQHFGDGTRLSIL.

This chain uses TRBV4-1 with TRBJ1-1; possibly TRBD1 for D (5 bases). The germline CDR1 and CDR2 sequences are MGHRA and YSYEKL. This CDR3 comprises 13 residues. The V and J ends lost 3 bases and 5 bases respectively, with 10 bases between them. CDR3 amino acids: CASSQDGGTEAFF. CDR3 nucleotides: TGCGCCAGCAGCCAGGACGGGGGAACTGAAGCTTTCTTT.

The V and J genes are TRBV27 and TRBJ2-1, with TRBD2 as a possible D gene (6 bases). Per the germline V gene, CDR1 is MNHEY and CDR2 is SMNVEV (reference sequence). V was pared by 8 bases and J by 0 bases, with 17 bases between. The CDR3 has 16 amino acids. The CDR3 bases are TGTGCCAGCTCCAATGCGGGGTTTAGCTCCTACAATGAGCAGTTCTTC. Amino acids: CASSNAGFSSYNEQFF.

This clone was picked up one time. V usage is TRBV11-2 and J usage is TRBJ1-3; perhaps TRBD1 as D (5 bases). This CDR3 contains 16 residues. Germline lookup yields CDR1 SGHAT and CDR2 FQNNGV. V lost 3 bases to trimming and J lost 0 bases, with 12 bases between them. CDR3 coding DNA: TGTGCCAGCAGCTTCCTCACAGGCCGCTCTGGAAACACCATATATTTT. Translated, it gives CASSFLTGRSGNTIYF.

V and J are TRBV9 and TRBJ2-5; TRBD1 agrees at 11 bases. With 3 bases clipped from V and 1 base from J, the junction kept 14 bases outside the gene matches. Germline V CDR1 and CDR2: SGDLS, YYNGEE. This CDR3 is built from 19 residues. CDR3 coding DNA: TGTGCCAGCAGCGCCATACCCGGGACAGGGGGATACATCCAAGAGACCCAGTACTTC. It yields the protein CASSAIPGTGGYIQETQYF.

The rearrangement joins TRBV27 to TRBJ1-2; no clear D. The CDR3 has 14 amino acids. Per germline, CDR1 MNHEY and CDR2 SMNVEV (reference sequence). V gave up 4 bases and J gave up 8 bases, with 17 bases separating them. In nucleotides, the CDR3 is TGTGCCAGCAGTTCTTCCGGATCGGCGGGAGGCTACACCTTC. As protein: CASSSSGSAGGYTF.